A selection of T cell receptor beta chains follows, all from one sample in a study of T cell changes during pregnancy in multiple sclerosis. Here immunoSEQ multiplex PCR was the method, and the copy in TCRdb shows in-frame clones only, minus some. This table holds approximately 88,000 clones, approximately 92% found once. The sequenced sample was peripheral blood, obtained in the first trimester of pregnancy. All receptors derive from a female donor with multiple sclerosis, enrolled in a pregnancy study. Each CDR3 is given with its conserved first and last residue. A D gene is named only where the DNA matches it firmly. The size entry is marked missing in some rows and otherwise reads once, few, many or a size class.

TRBV11-2	TRBJ2-1	TRBD2	once	TGTGCCAGCAGCTTAGTTGGGACTACCTACAATGAGCAGTTCTTC	CASSLVGTTYNEQFF
TRBV6-6	TRBJ2-1	TRBD2	.	TGTGCCAGCAAGGGACTAGCTAACGATTTTGGGCAGTTCTTC	CASKGLANDFGQFF
TRBV28	TRBJ1-4	.	.	TGTGCCAGCAGTTTTCTCGGACAGCCAAATGAAAAACTGTTTTTT	CASSFLGQPNEKLFF
TRBV18	TRBJ1-1	.	.	TGTGCCAGCTCACCGCCTCAGTCACCGAACACTGAAGCTTTCTTT	CASSPPQSPNTEAFF
TRBV27	TRBJ2-1	.	.	TGTGCCAGCAGTCTCGGCCCGGGCTACAATGAGCAGTTCTTC	CASSLGPGYNEQFF
TRBV30	TRBJ2-7	TRBD1	.	TGTGCCTGGAGTAGGGACAGCAACTCCTACGAGCAGTACTTC	CAWSRDSNSYEQYF
TRBV5-4	TRBJ2-7	.	.	TGTGCCAGCAGCTTTGGGGCCCGACTCGACCCTTACGAGCAGTACTTC	CASSFGARLDPYEQYF
TRBV6-5	TRBJ2-5	.	.	TGTGCCAGCAGTCCTACCCACCCTGCAGAGACCCAGTACTTC	CASSPTHPAETQYF
TRBV5-4	TRBJ2-5	.	.	TGTGCCAGCAGCTTGGCCCGGGGGGCAGGGGCCCAGTACTTC	CASSLARGAGAQYF
TRBV6-5	TRBJ2-7	TRBD1	.	TGTGCCAGCAGACCGCGACAGGGGGCAGGGGAGCAGTACTTC	CASRPRQGAGEQYF
TRBV6-5	TRBJ1-2	.	.	TGTGCCAGCAGGCGCCTGGGGGGAAGCGGCTACACCTTC	CASRRLGGSGYTF
TRBV5-1	TRBJ2-1	.	.	TGCGCCAGCAGCTTGGGGACACATGAGCAGTTCTTC	CASSLGTHEQFF
TRBV15	TRBJ1-4	.	once	TGTGCCACCAGCAGGGAGACGGTCAGATATGAAAAACTGTTTTTT	CATSRETVRYEKLFF
TRBV19	TRBJ1-5	.	.	TGTGCCAGTAGTATAGTGGGAGTGAATAGCAATCAGCCCCAGCATTTT	CASSIVGVNSNQPQHF
TRBV28	TRBJ1-5	.	.	TGTGCCAGCAGTTTTCGGGACTTCAATCAGCCCCAGCATTTT	CASSFRDFNQPQHF
TRBV5-1	TRBJ2-1	TRBD2	once	TGCGCCAGCAGCAGGGGACTAGCGGGAGCCTACAATGAGCAGTTCTTC	CASSRGLAGAYNEQFF
TRBV5-4	TRBJ2-1	TRBD2	.	TGTGCCAGCAGCTTGGTTCCGACTAGCGGAGCTCACAATGAGCAGTTCTTC	CASSLVPTSGAHNEQFF
TRBV28	TRBJ2-7	TRBD2	.	TGTGCCAGCAGTTTGTTTGCGGGAGGGCCGAGCGAGCAGTACTTC	CASSLFAGGPSEQYF
TRBV18	TRBJ2-1	TRBD2	once	TGTGCCAGCTCACCCACTAGCGGGACTTCCTACAATGAGCAGTTCTTC	CASSPTSGTSYNEQFF
TRBV5-1	TRBJ2-4	.	.	TGCGCCAGCAGCTTGTGGGGGGACAAAAACATTCAGTACTTC	CASSLWGDKNIQYF
TRBV4-1	TRBJ2-1	TRBD2	.	TGCGCCAGCAGCCAAGATATAGGAGCGGGAGAGCAGTTCTTC	CASSQDIGAGEQFF
TRBV29-1	TRBJ2-3	.	.	TGCAGCGTTGAGCGCAGGATCACAGATACGCAGTATTTT	CSVERRITDTQYF
TRBV4-3	TRBJ1-1	TRBD1	.	TGCGCCAGCAGCCAACTAGCGGGACAGGGGATCTTCTTT	CASSQLAGQGIFF
TRBV19	TRBJ2-7	TRBD2	.	TGTGCCAGTAGTCTGGCGGGAGCCCCCTACGAGCAGTACTTC	CASSLAGAPYEQYF
TRBV18	TRBJ2-7	TRBD1	.	TGTGCCAGCTCACGGGGCGGGACAGGGAACTACGAGCAGTACTTC	CASSRGGTGNYEQYF
TRBV30	TRBJ1-2	.	.	TGTGCCTGGAGCGATAGAAACTACACCTTC	CAWSDRNYTF
TRBV29-1	TRBJ2-5	.	.	TGCAGCGTTGAACTGAGCGGTTGGCGGACCCAGTACTTC	CSVELSGWRTQYF
TRBV28	TRBJ2-7	.	once	TGTGCCAGCGGGGGGACGGCAAGCTCCTACGAGCAGTACTTC	CASGGTASSYEQYF
TRBV14	TRBJ1-1	.	.	TGTGCCAGCAGTCGAGGTCCTGACACTGAAGCTTTCTTT	CASSRGPDTEAFF
TRBV28	TRBJ1-5	.	.	TGTGCCAGCAGTTTAGGCGGAATCAATCAGCCCCAGCATTTT	CASSLGGINQPQHF
TRBV30	TRBJ2-6	.	.	TGTGCCTGGAGTGTCTTCGTTTCCGGGGCCAACGTCCTGACTTTC	CAWSVFVSGANVLTF
TRBV11-3	TRBJ1-3	TRBD1	.	TGTGCCAGCAGCTCCGGACAGGAGGGAAACACCATATATTTT	CASSSGQEGNTIYF
TRBV7-9	TRBJ1-4	.	.	TGTGCCAGCAGCCCCGACAGGTCTAATGAAAAACTGTTTTTT	CASSPDRSNEKLFF
TRBV6-5	TRBJ2-7	TRBD2	.	TGTGCCAGCAGTCTAGGGGAGGGCGGACCCTACGAGCAGTACTTC	CASSLGEGGPYEQYF
TRBV6-4	TRBJ2-1	TRBD2	.	TGTGCCAGCAGTCTTAGCGGGAGAGCTCTTGATGAGCAGTTCTTC	CASSLSGRALDEQFF
TRBV6-5	TRBJ1-2	TRBD1	once	TGTGCCAGCAGAGAAACCGGGACAGGGGACTACACCTTC	CASRETGTGDYTF
TRBV5-1	TRBJ2-7	.	.	TGCGCCAGCAGCTCCAGGACAGCTGTCTACGAGCAGTACTTC	CASSSRTAVYEQYF
TRBV27	TRBJ2-3	TRBD2	.	TGTGCCAGCAGCACCACCCTAGCGGGAGGGCCGATAGATACGCAGTATTTT	CASSTTLAGGPIDTQYF
TRBV9	TRBJ2-3	TRBD2	.	TGTGCCAGCAGCGTCCTCCCGGGCGGGGGTAGCACAGATACGCAGTATTTT	CASSVLPGGGSTDTQYF
TRBV6-1	TRBJ1-3	TRBD1	few	TGTGCCAGCAGTGCCACGTGGACAGGGAGTAACACCATATATTTT	CASSATWTGSNTIYF
TRBV19	TRBJ1-4	.	.	TGTGCCAGTAGTATCAGGGGCCGTAATGAAAAACTGTTTTTT	CASSIRGRNEKLFF
TRBV28	TRBJ2-1	.	.	TGTGCCAGCAGACCCATTAAACCGCGCTCCTACAATGAGCAGTTCTTC	CASRPIKPRSYNEQFF
TRBV11-2	TRBJ2-3	.	.	TGTGCCAGCACCGAGTGGGATACGCAGTATTTT	CASTEWDTQYF
TRBV18	TRBJ2-7	.	.	TGTGCCAGCTCACCAACATCCCGCTACGAGCAGTACTTC	CASSPTSRYEQYF
TRBV30	TRBJ2-5	TRBD1	once	TGTGCCTGGAGTCTAGGGCAGGGGGCTAGTATCCAGTACTTC	CAWSLGQGASIQYF
TRBV19	TRBJ2-7	TRBD2	.	TGTGCCAGTAGTATAAGGACTAGCGGCTCCTACGAGCAGTACTTC	CASSIRTSGSYEQYF
TRBV5-6	TRBJ1-4	.	.	TGTGCCAGCAGCGTTCACAGGGATGAAAAACTGTTTTTT	CASSVHRDEKLFF
TRBV19	TRBJ2-7	TRBD2	.	TGTGCCAGTAGTAACCGAGCGGGAGGGATATACGAGCAGTACTTC	CASSNRAGGIYEQYF
TRBV10-1	TRBJ1-3	.	.	TGCGCCAGCAGAAGATATCAGGGAAGCGCTGGAAACACCATATATTTT	CASRRYQGSAGNTIYF
TRBV27	TRBJ2-7	TRBD2	.	TGTGCCAGCAGTTTCCTTCGCGGTAGCGGGAGTGACGAGCAGTACTTC	CASSFLRGSGSDEQYF
TRBV18	TRBJ2-7	TRBD2	.	TGTGCCAGCTCACCTCTAGCGGGGACCTACGAGCAGTACTTC	CASSPLAGTYEQYF
TRBV2	TRBJ2-3	TRBD2	once	TGTGCCAGCAGTCCGACTAGCGCTACTAGCACAGATACGCAGTATTTT	CASSPTSATSTDTQYF
TRBV9	TRBJ2-3	TRBD1	.	TGTGCCAGCAGCGGCCGGGACAGGGGTCCAGATACGCAGTATTTT	CASSGRDRGPDTQYF
TRBV14	TRBJ1-2	.	.	TGTGCCAGCAGCAAAGGGGCAGAATCTAACTATGGCTACACCTTC	CASSKGAESNYGYTF
TRBV5-4	TRBJ2-7	TRBD2	.	TGTGCCAGCAGCTTGGATCCAGCGGGAGCGCCCTACGAGCAGTACTTC	CASSLDPAGAPYEQYF
TRBV28	TRBJ2-1	TRBD1	.	TGTGCCAGCAGTTTGGGACAGCCGTACAATGAGCAGTTCTTC	CASSLGQPYNEQFF
TRBV7-8	TRBJ2-1	TRBD1	.	TGTGCCAGCAGCTTAAGGCCCTTCGGACAGGGAAACAATGAGCAGTTCTTC	CASSLRPFGQGNNEQFF